The sequence of this TCR beta chain was determined in a study of T cells in Graves' hyperthyroidism and ophthalmopathy. Notes on the study in general: The blood repertoire included most of the expanded thyroid clonotypes above 0.001.

The germline gives CDR1 KGHDR, CDR2 SFDVKD. V gave up 7 bases and J gave up 2 bases, with 10 bases separating them. This CDR3 spans 13 amino acids. RNA transcripts gave rise to amplified TCR beta CDR3 regions. First-round RT-PCR with HTBI primers amplified the TCR CDR3 region. TCRdb called the multiplex PCR reads again in MiXCR, with one record for every CDR3 protein. The repertoire includes about 570,000 distinct CDR3 sequences, about 45% of them detected once, and around 20% sits in the top ten. This clonotype was found a few times. Its antigen is currently unknown. V gene TRBV24-1 combines with J gene TRBJ1-1; unclear D gene. The clonotype originates from an adult woman with Graves' disease, either hyperthyroidism or ophthalmopathy (not recorded which). The specimen was peripheral blood or thyroid tissue (not recorded which). The CDR3 loop is CATRSELNTEAFF. In DNA form, the CDR3 reads TGTGCCACCAGGTCAGAACTTAACACTGAAGCTTTCTTT.